The T cell receptor (beta chain) described here comes from a study of molecular identifiers for immune sequencing clone quantification. The study, taken as a whole, reports: Beyond 20 RNA copies, clones held over 97% of effector molecules, compared with under 1% in naive cells.

The CDR3 is made up of 14 amino acids. Per the germline V gene, CDR1 is SGHTA and CDR2 is FQGNSA. The V segment lost 5 bases and the J segment 1 base; nucleotides outside the gene matches: 2. Regarding this clonotype: The antigen is not known.

TCRdb re-called the PCR reads with MiXCR, one entry per CDR3 protein. Of a few hundred thousand distinct CDR3 sequences detected, about a fifth appear once; the ten largest clones hold about 0.78%. Sequenced input: naive CD8+ T cells from blood, with Jurkat cell RNA spiked in. Regarding subset: FACS-sorted CD8+CD4-CCR7+CD45RA+ naive T cells. The chain is built from TRBV7-2 and TRBJ2-5, with TRBD2 identical over 9 bases. This clonotype was obtained from a human donor in good health. Some libraries in this study had Jurkat cell RNA spiked in. CDR3 in DNA: TGTGCCAGCAGCGCGACTAGCGGCCAAGAGACCCAGTACTTC. This codes for CASSATSGQETQYF.